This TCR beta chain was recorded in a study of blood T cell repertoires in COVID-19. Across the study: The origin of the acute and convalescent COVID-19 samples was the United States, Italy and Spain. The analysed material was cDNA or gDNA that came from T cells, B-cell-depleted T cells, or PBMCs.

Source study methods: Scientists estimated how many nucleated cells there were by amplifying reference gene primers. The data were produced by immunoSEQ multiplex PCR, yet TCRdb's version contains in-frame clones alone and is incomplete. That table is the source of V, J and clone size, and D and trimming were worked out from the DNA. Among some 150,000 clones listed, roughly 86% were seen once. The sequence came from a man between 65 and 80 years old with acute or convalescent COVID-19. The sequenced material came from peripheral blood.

The CDR3 nucleotides are TGTGCCAGCAGCTTACCTGGGGGCCCTGGGGCCAACGTCCTGACTTTC. Encoded protein: CASSLPGGPGANVLTF. The chain joins TRBV7-9 to TRBJ2-6; possible D gene TRBD1, 6 bases. Trimming stripped 2 bases from V and 2 bases from J, with 10 bases between. Germline values: CDR1 SEHNR, CDR2 FQNEAQ (reference sequence). The CDR3 extends over 16 amino acids.